The 6 T cell receptor beta chains presented below share a single source sample, sequenced in a study of cytomegalovirus exposure and HLA in healthy donors. It was with 60 Vbeta and 13 Jbeta primers that the PCR ran. TCRdb keeps only in-frame clones here, not all; method: immunoSEQ multiplex PCR. The sample records about 150,000 clones, roughly 75% being singletons. Input material: PBMCs. The source is a man aged 18 to 30 in good health and CMV-seropositive.

This clone occurred a few times. V is TRBV29-1 and J is TRBJ2-5, with no clear D. This CDR3 has 14 amino acids. Germline assignment: CDR1 SQVTM and CDR2 ANQGSEA. V lost 3 bases to trimming and J lost 2 bases, with 13 bases between them. The CDR3 region has the DNA TGCAGCGTTGAGTATGAGACAAATCAAGAGACCCAGTACTTC. It encodes CSVEYETNQETQYF.

A word on this clone: Other DNA sequences of this sample code for an identical CDR3. The rearrangement links TRBV6-5 to TRBJ1-4; 7 bases map to TRBD1. V shed 6 bases, J shed 8 bases, and the junction held 6 bases outside the gene matches. Germline CDR1 MNHEY, CDR2 SVGAGI. The CDR3 is 13 amino acids. The CDR3 coding sequence is TGTGCCAGCAGACCGACAGGGAAAGAAAAACTGTTTTTT. Amino acids: CASRPTGKEKLFF.

The chain employs TRBV10-1 and TRBJ1-1, with TRBD1 identical over 7 bases. This CDR3 comprises 12 residues. Germline CDR1 WNHNN, CDR2 SYGVQD (reference sequence). The trim removed 4 bases at V and 6 bases at J, leaving 2 bases unmatched. CDR3 sequence reads: CASSATGSEAFF. CDR3 DNA sequence: TGCGCCAGCAGTGCGACAGGGTCTGAAGCTTTCTTT.

This clone was seen many times. The chain uses TRBV14 and TRBJ2-3; a weak D match, TRBD2 (5 bases). CDR1 and CDR2 (germline): SGHDN, FVKESK. Trimming cost V 5 bases and J 1 base, with 10 bases left between them. The CDR3 sequence is 14 residues long. The CDR3 loop is CASSRETGTDTQYF. CDR3 nucleotides: TGTGCCAGCAGCAGGGAGACCGGCACAGATACGCAGTATTTT.

Turning to this clone: The junction shows a germline mismatch at one end, possibly a read error. The chain employs TRBV27 and TRBJ1-2, with 9 bases identical to TRBD1. There are 13 residues in the CDR3. Germline CDR1 MNHEY, CDR2 SMNVEV (reference sequence). This CDR3 reads CASSLRDRAGYPF. As DNA, the CDR3 is TGTGCCAGCAGTTTACGGGACAGGGCCGGCTACCCCTTC.

The J gene is TRBJ2-1, the V gene TRBV4-1; 12 bases fit TRBD2. The CDR3 has 18 residues. In germline, CDR1 is MGHRA, CDR2 YSYEKL. V lost 1 base to trimming and J lost 2 bases; unmatched junction nucleotides: 6. The CDR3 nucleotides read TGCGCCAGCAGCCAAGGGGCAACTAGCGGGAGGACCTACAATGAGCAGTTCTTC. As protein: CASSQGATSGRTYNEQFF.